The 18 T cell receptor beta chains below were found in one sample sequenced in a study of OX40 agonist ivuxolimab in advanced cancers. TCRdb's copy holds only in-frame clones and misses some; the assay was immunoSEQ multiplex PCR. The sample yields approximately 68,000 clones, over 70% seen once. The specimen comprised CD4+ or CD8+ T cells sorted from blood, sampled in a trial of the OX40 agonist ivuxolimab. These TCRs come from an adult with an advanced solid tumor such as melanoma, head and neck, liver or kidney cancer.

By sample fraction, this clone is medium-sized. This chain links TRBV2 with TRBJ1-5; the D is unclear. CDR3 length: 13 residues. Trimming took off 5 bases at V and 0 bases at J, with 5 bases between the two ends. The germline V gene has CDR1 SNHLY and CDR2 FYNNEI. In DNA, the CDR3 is TGTGCCAGCAGTCCGGATAGCAATCAGCCCCAGCATTTT. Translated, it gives CASSPDSNQPQHF. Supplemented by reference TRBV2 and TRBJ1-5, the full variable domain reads EPEVTQTPSHQVTQMGQEVILRCVPISNHLYFYWYRQILGQKVEFLVSFYNNEISEKSEIFDDQFSVERPDGSNFTLKIRSTKLEDSAMYFCASSPDSNQPQHFGDGTRLSIL.

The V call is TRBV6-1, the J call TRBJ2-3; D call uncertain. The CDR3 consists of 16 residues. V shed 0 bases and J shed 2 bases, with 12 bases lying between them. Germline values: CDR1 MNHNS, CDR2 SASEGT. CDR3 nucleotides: TGTGCCAGCAGTGAAGCGTGGGGTTACTTCACAGATACGCAGTATTTT. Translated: CASSEAWGYFTDTQYF.

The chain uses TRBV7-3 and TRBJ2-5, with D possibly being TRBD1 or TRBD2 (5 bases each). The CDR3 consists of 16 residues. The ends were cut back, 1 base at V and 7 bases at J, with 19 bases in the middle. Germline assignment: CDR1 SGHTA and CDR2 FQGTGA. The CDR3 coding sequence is TGTGCCAGCAGCTTAAGGGCAGGGACCGGGCCGGGGACCCAGTACTTC. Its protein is CASSLRAGTGPGTQYF.

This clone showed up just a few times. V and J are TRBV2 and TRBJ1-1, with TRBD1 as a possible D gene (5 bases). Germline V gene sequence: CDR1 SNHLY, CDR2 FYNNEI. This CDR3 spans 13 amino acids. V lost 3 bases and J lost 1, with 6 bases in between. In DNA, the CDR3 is TGTGCCAGCAGTGATGGGGGGAACACTGAAGCTTTCTTT. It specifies CASSDGGNTEAFF.

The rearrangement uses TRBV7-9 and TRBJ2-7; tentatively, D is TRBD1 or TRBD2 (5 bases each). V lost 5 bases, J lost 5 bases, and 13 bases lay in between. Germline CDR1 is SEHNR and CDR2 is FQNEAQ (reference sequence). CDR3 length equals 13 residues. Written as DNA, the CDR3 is TGTGCCAGCAGCCTCCGGGACCCCCACGAGCAGTACTTC. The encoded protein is CASSLRDPHEQYF.

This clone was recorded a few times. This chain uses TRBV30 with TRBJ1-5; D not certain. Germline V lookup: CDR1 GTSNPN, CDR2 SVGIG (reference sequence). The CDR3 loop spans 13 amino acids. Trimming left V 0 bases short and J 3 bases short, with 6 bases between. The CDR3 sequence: CAWSVTDNQPQHF. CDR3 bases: TGTGCCTGGAGTGTAACAGACAATCAGCCCCAGCATTTT.

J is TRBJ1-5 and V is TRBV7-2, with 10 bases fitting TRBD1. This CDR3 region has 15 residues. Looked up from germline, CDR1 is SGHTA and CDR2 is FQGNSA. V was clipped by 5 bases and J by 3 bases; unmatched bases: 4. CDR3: CASSMTGGDNQPQHF. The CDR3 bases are TGTGCCAGCAGCATGACAGGGGGCGACAATCAGCCCCAGCATTTT.

CDR3 bases: TGTGCCAGCAGTGAATGGGACAGAATGAACACTGAAGCTTTCTTT. Translating it yields CASSEWDRMNTEAFF. The J gene is TRBJ1-1, the V gene TRBV25-1; 7 nucleotides match TRBD1. CDR1 is MGHDK and CDR2 is SYGVNS in the germline V gene. This CDR3 spans 15 amino acids. Trimming took 1 base from V and 0 from J; bases not matched to a gene: 2.

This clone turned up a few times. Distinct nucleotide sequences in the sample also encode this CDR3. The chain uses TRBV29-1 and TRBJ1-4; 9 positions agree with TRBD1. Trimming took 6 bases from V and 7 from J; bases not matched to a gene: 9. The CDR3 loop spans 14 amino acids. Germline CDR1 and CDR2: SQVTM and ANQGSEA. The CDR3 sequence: CSVDPGQGGEKLFF. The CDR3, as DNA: TGCAGCGTGGACCCGGGACAGGGCGGTGAAAAACTGTTTTTT.

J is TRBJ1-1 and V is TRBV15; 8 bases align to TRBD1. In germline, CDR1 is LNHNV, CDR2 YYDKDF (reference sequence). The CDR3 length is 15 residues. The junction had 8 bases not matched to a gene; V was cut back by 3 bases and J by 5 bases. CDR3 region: CATSRERQGFTEAFF. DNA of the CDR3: TGTGCCACCAGCAGGGAACGACAGGGGTTTACTGAAGCTTTCTTT.

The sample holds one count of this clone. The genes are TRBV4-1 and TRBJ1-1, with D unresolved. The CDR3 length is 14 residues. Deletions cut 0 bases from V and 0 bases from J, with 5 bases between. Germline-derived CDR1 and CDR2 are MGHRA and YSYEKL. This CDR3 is CASSQDRMNTEAFF. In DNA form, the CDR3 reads TGCGCCAGCAGCCAAGACAGAATGAACACTGAAGCTTTCTTT.

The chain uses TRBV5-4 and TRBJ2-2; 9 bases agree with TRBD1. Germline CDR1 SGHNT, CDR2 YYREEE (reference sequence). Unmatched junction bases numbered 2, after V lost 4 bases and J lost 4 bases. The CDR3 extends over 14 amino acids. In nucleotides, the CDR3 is TGTGCCAGCAGCACGACAGGGGGCACCGGGGAGCTGTTTTTT. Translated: CASSTTGGTGELFF.

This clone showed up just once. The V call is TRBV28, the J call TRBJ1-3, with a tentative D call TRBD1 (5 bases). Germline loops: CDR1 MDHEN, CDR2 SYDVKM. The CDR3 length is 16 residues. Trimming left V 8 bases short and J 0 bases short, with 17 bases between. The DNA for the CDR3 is TGTGCCAGCTATCCGGGGGGGTTTTACTCTGGAAACACCATATATTTT. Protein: CASYPGGFYSGNTIYF.

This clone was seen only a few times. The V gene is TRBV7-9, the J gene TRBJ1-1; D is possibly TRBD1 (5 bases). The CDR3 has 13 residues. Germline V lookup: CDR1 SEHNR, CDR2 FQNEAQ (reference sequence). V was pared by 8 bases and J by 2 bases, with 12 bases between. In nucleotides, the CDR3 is TGTGCCAGCGTTAAAAGGGACAACACTGAAGCTTTCTTT. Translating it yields CASVKRDNTEAFF.

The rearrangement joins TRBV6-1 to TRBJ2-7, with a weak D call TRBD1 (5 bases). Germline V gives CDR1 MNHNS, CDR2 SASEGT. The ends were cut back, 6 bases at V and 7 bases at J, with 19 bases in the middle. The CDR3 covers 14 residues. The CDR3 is CASRPVLNKGEQYF. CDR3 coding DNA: TGTGCCAGCAGGCCCGTATTAAATAAGGGGGAGCAGTACTTC.

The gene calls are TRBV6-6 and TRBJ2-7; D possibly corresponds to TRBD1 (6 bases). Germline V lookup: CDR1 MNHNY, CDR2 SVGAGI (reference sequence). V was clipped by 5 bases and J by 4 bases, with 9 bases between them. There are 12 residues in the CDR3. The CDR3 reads CASSNREYEQYF. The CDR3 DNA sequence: TGTGCCAGCAGTAACAGGGAATACGAGCAGTACTTC.

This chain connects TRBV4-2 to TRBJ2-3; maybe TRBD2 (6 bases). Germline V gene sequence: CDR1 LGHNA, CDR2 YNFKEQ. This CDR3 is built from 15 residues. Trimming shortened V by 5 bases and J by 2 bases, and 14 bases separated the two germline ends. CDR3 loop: CASSSRGAPTDTQYF. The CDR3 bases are TGTGCCAGCAGCTCCCGCGGGGCCCCCACAGATACGCAGTATTTT.

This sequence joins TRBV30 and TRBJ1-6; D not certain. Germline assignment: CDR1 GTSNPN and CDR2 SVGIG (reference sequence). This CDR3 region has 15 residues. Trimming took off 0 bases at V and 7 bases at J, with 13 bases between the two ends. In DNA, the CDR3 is TGTGCCTGGAGTGTAGGCCTGCAGAACAATTCACCCCTCCACTTT. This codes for CAWSVGLQNNSPLHF. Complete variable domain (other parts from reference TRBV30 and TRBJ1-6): SQTIHQWPATLVQPVGSPLSLECTVEGTSNPNLYWYRQAAGRGLQLLFYSVGIGQISSEVPQNLSASRPQDRQFILSSKKLLLSDSGFYLCAWSVGLQNNSPLHFGNGTRLTVT.